Below are 3 T cell receptor beta chains sequenced from a single sample in a study of blood T cells in healthy people across ages. Using a J-beta primer mix together with a sample-barcoded 5' primer, a second PCR was run for about 6 to 12 cycles. TCRdb re-analysed the 5' RACE reads in MiXCR, keeping a single row per CDR3 protein. The sample consists of around 940,000 distinct CDR3 sequences, roughly 51% of them appearing once. The specimen was blood. The receptors originated from a woman aged 55-69 years in good health.

This sequence joins TRBV7-2 and TRBJ2-5; 13 nucleotides align to TRBD2. CDR1 is SGHTA and CDR2 is FQGNSA in the germline V gene. The CDR3 has 19 residues. V dropped 3 bases and J dropped 5; count of bases not matched to a gene: 15. CDR3: CASSFRSLTGLAGKETQYF. CDR3 DNA sequence: TGTGCCAGCAGCTTTCGAAGCCTCACGGGACTAGCGGGAAAGGAGACCCAGTACTTC.

The chain recombines TRBV11-1 with TRBJ2-7; TRBD2 matches at 13 bases. The CDR3 runs 15 residues. Losses at the gene ends were 5 bases for V and 4 bases for J; bases not matched to a gene: 5. Germline lookup yields CDR1 SGHAT and CDR2 FQDESV (reference sequence). The CDR3 is CASSVGGLAGYEQYF. The CDR3 DNA follows: TGTGCCAGCAGCGTAGGGGGACTAGCGGGATACGAGCAGTACTTC. The variable domain in full, completed from reference TRBV11-1 and TRBJ2-7, reads EAEVAQSPRYKITEKSQAVAFWCDPISGHATLYWYRQILGQGPELLVQFQDESVVDDSQLPKDRFSAERLKGVDSTLKIQPAELGDSAMYLCASSVGGLAGYEQYFGPGTRLTVT.

This clonotype has a single count. The chain recombines TRBV9 with TRBJ2-1, with 7 bases identical to TRBD2. Germline V gene data show CDR1 as SGDLS and CDR2 as YYNGEE. V lost 5 bases and J lost 5; bases outside the gene matches: 1. This CDR3 region has 12 residues. The chain's CDR3 is CASRGGNNEQFF. The CDR3 DNA reads TGTGCCAGCAGGGGGGGGAACAATGAGCAGTTCTTC.